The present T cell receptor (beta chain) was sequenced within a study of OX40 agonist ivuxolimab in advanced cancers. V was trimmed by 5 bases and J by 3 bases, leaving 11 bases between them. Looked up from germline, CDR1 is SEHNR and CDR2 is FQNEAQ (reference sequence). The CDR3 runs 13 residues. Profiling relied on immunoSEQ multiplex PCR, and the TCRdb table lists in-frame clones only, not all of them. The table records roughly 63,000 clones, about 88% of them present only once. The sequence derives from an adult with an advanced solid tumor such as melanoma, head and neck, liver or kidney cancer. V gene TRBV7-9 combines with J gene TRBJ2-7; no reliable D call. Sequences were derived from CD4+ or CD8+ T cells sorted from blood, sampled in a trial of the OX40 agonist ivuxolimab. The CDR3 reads CASSPGPFYEQYF. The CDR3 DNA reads TGTGCCAGCAGCCCTGGGCCTTTCTACGAGCAGTACTTC.